This entry describes one T cell receptor (beta chain). Its antigen is not identified. Assay: immunoSEQ multiplex PCR; the TCRdb copy retains only in-frame clones and omits some. The data show 30,000 or so clones, 80% seen once. The data are from a study of OX40 agonist ivuxolimab in advanced cancers. Study in general: Prior therapy, whether anti-PD-1, anti-PD-L1 or anti-CTLA-4, was allowed, and about 40% had some.

Findings and limits, study-wide: At doses 0.1 to 3.0 mg/kg, CD4+ and CD8+ clones expanded. Averaged across samples, CD8+ T cells carried more expanded clones than CD4+ did.

V was clipped by 1 base and J by 5 bases, with 15 bases between them. Germline V gene data show CDR1 as LGHNA and CDR2 as YSLEER. This CDR3 has 16 residues. This chain uses TRBV4-3 with TRBJ1-5, with TRBD1 as a possible D gene (6 bases). This TCR derives from an adult with an advanced solid tumor such as melanoma, head and neck, liver or kidney cancer. Sequencing used CD4+ or CD8+ T cells sorted from blood, obtained in a trial of the OX40 agonist ivuxolimab. This chain's CDR3 is CASSQGTLGADQPQHF. The DNA for the CDR3 is TGCGCCAGCAGCCAAGGCACCTTGGGGGCAGATCAGCCCCAGCATTTT.